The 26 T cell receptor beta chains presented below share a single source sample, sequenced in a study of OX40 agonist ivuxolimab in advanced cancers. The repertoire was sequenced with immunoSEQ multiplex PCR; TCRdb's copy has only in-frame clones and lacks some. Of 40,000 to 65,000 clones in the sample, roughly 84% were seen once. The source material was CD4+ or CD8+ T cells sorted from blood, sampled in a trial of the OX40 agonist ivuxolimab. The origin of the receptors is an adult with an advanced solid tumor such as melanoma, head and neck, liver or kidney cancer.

Here the CDR3 DNA reads TGTGCCAGCAGCTTCGCAGGGGGCGCAGAACTGTTTTTT. This encodes CASSFAGGAELFF. V gene TRBV11-2 combines with J gene TRBJ1-4, with TRBD1 matching over 8 bases. The V gene end was trimmed by 3 bases and the J gene end by 12 bases; junction bases not matched to a gene: 6. In germline, CDR1 is SGHAT, CDR2 FQNNGV. The length of the CDR3 is 13 residues.

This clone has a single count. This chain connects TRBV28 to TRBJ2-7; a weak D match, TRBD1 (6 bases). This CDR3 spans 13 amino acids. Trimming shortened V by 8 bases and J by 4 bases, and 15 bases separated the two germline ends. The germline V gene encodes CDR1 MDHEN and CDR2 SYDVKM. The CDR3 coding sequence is TGTGCCAGCGGTGGACAGAGCAGGTACGAGCAGTACTTC. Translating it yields CASGGQSRYEQYF.

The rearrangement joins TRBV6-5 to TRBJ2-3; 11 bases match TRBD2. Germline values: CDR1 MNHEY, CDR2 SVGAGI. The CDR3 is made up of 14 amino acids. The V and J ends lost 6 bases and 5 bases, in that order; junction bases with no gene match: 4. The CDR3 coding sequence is TGTGCCAGCAGACTAGCGGGAGTCAGAGATACGCAGTATTTT. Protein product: CASRLAGVRDTQYF.

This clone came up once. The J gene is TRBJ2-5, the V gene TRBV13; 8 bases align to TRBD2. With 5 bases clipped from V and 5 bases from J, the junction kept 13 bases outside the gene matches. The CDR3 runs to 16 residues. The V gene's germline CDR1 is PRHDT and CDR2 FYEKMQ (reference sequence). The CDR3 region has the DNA TGTGCCAGCAGCCGGCAGGCGGGGGGCTTTTGGGAGACCCAGTACTTC. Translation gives CASSRQAGGFWETQYF.

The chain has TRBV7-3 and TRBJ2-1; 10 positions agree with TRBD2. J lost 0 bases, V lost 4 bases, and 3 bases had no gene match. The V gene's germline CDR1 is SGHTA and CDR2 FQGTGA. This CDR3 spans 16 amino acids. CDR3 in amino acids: CASSSSGGSSYNEQFF. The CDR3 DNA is TGTGCCAGCAGCTCTAGCGGGGGAAGCTCCTACAATGAGCAGTTCTTC.

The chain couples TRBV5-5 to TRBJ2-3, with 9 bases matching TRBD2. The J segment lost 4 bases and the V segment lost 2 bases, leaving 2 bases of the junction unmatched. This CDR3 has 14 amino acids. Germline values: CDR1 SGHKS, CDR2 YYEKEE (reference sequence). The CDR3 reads CASSFLAGADTQYF. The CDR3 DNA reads TGTGCCAGCAGCTTCTTAGCGGGGGCAGATACGCAGTATTTT.

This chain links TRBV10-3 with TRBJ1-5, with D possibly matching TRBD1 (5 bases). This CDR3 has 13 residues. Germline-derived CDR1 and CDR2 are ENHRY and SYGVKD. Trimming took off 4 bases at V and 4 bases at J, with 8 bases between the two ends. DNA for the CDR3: TGTGCCATCAGTGGGGGGGGAAATCAGCCCCAGCATTTT. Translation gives CAISGGGNQPQHF.

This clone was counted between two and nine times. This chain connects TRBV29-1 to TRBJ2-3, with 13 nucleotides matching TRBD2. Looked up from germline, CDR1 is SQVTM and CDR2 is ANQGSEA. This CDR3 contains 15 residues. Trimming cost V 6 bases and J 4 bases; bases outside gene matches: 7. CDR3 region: CSVVGGTSGADTQYF. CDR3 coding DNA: TGCAGCGTCGTTGGCGGGACTAGCGGGGCAGATACGCAGTATTTT.

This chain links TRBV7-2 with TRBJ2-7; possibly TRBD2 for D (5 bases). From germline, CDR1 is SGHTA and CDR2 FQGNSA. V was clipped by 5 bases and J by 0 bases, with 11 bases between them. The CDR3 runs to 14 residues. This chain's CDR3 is CASSARRDSYEQYF. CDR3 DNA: TGTGCCAGCAGCGCTCGACGGGACTCCTACGAGCAGTACTTC. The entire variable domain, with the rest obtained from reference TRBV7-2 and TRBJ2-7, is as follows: GAGVSQSPSNKVTEKGKDVELRCDPISGHTALYWYRQSLGQGLEFLIYFQGNSAPDKSGLPSDRFSAERTGGSVSTLTIQRTQQEDSAVYLCASSARRDSYEQYFGPGTRLTVT.

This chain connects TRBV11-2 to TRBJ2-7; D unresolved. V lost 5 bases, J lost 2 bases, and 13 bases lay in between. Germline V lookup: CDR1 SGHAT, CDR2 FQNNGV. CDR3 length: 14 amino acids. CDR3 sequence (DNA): TGTGCCAGCAGCCTTACCGACGGTGCCTACGAGCAGTACTTC. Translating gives CASSLTDGAYEQYF.

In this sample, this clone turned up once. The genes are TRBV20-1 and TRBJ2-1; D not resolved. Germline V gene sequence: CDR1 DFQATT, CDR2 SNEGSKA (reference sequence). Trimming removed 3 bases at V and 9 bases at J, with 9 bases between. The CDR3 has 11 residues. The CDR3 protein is CSARGRAEQFF. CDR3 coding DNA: TGCAGTGCTAGGGGCCGGGCTGAGCAGTTCTTC.

Written as DNA, the CDR3 is TGCGCCAGCAGCCAATTACCGGGACAGAACACCGGGGAGCTGTTTTTT. This sequence encodes CASSQLPGQNTGELFF. V and J are TRBV4-1 and TRBJ2-2, with a possible D match to TRBD1 (6 bases). The germline V gene encodes CDR1 MGHRA and CDR2 YSYEKL. V was cut by 2 bases and J by 1 base, with 11 bases left in between. The CDR3 has 16 residues.

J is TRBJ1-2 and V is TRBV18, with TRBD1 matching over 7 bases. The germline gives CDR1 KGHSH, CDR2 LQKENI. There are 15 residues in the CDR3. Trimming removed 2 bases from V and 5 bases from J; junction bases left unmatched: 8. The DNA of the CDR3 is TGTGCCAGCTCACCATCGGGACAGTCCAAGTATGGCTACACCTTC. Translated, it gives CASSPSGQSKYGYTF.

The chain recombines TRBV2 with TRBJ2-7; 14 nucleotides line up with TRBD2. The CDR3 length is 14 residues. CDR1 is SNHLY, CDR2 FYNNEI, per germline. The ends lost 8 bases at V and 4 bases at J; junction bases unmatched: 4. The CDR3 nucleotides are TGTGCCAGCGGGGGGACTAGCGGGGGATACGAGCAGTACTTC. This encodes CASGGTSGGYEQYF.

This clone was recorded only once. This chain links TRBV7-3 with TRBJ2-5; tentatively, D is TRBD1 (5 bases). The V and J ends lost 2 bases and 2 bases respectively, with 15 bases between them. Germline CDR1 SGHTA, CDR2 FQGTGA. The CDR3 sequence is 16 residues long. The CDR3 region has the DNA TGTGCCAGCAGCTTACTTCTGGGTAGGGGACAAGAGACCCAGTACTTC. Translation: CASSLLLGRGQETQYF.

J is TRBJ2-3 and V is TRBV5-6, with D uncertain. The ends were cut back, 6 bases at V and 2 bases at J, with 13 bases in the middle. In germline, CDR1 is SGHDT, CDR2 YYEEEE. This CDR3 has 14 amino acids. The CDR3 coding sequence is TGTGCCAGCATTGCGACGGTTAACACAGATACGCAGTATTTT. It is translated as CASIATVNTDTQYF.

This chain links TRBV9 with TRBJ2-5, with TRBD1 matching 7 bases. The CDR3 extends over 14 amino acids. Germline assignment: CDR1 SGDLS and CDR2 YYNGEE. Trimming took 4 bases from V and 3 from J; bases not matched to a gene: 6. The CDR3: CASSLGTAKETQYF. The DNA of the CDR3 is TGTGCCAGCAGCCTAGGGACAGCAAAAGAGACCCAGTACTTC.

CDR3 protein: CASSYDRGYGYTF. The CDR3 DNA reads TGCGCCAGCAGCTATGACAGGGGCTATGGCTACACCTTC. V gene TRBV5-1 combines with J gene TRBJ1-2; 8 bases fit TRBD1. The V and J ends lost 3 bases and 4 bases, in that order; junction bases with no gene match: 2. Germline CDR1 is SGHRS and CDR2 is YFSETQ. The CDR3 loop spans 13 amino acids.

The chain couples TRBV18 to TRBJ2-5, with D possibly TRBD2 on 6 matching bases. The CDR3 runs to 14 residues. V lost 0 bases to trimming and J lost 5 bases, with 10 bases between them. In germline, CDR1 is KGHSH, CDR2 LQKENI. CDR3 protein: CASSPPSGGETQYF. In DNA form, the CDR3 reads TGTGCCAGCTCACCACCGAGTGGAGGGGAGACCCAGTACTTC.

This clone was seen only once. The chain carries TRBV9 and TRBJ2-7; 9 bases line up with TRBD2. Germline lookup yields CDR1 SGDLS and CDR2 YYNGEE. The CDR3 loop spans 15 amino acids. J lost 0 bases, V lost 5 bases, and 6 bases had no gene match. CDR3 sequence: CASSSTSGFSYEQYF. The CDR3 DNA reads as TGTGCCAGCAGTTCGACTAGCGGCTTCTCCTACGAGCAGTACTTC. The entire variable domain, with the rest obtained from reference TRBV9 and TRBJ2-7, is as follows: DSGVTQTPKHLITATGQRVTLRCSPRSGDLSVYWYQQSLDQGLQFLIQYYNGEERAKGNILERFSAQQFPDLHSELNLSSLELGDSALYFCASSSTSGFSYEQYFGPGTRLTVT.

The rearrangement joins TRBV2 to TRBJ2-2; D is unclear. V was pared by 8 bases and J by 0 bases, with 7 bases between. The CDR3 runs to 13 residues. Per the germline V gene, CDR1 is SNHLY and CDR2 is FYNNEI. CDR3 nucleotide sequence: TGTGCCAGCCGGGCCTCGAACACCGGGGAGCTGTTTTTT. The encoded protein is CASRASNTGELFF.

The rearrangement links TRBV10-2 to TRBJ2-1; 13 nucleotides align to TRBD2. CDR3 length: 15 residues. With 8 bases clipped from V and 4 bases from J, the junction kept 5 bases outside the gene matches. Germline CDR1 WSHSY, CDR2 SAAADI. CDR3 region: CASARTSGRYNEQFF. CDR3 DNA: TGCGCCAGCGCTCGGACTAGCGGGAGATACAATGAGCAGTTCTTC.

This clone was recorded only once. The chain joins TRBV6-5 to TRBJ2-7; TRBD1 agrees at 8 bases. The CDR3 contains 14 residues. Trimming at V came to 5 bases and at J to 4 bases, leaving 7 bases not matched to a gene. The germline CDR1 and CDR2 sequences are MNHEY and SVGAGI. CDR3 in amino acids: CASSEPGGSYEQYF. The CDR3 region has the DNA TGTGCCAGCAGTGAACCAGGGGGCTCTTACGAGCAGTACTTC.

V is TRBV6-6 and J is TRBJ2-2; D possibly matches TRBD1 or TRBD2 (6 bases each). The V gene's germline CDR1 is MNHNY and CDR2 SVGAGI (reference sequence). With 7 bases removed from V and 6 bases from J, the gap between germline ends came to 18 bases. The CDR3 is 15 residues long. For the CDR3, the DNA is TGTGCCAGCACCCGAGGGGGGCGCAGGGCCGGGGAGCTGTTTTTT. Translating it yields CASTRGGRRAGELFF.

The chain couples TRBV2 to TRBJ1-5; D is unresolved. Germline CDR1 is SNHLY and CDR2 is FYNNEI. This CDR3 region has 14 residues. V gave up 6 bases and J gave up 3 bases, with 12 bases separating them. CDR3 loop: CASSPVNPNQPQHF. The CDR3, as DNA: TGTGCCAGCAGCCCTGTCAACCCCAATCAGCCCCAGCATTTT.

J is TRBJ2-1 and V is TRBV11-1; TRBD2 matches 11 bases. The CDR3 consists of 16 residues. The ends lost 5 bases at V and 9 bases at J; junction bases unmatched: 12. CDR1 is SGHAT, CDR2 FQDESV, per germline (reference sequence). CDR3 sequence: CASSQTGTSGLIEQFF. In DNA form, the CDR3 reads TGTGCCAGCAGCCAAACCGGGACTAGCGGCCTTATTGAGCAGTTCTTC.